The 8 T cell receptor beta chains given below trace back to one sample, sequenced in a study of T cell responses to AZD1222 COVID-19 vaccine. The assay was immunoSEQ multiplex PCR, and TCRdb's table has in-frame clones only and misses some. Among about 110,000 clones listed, just over 85% were seen once. Sequencing was performed on peripheral blood, taken on day 0 of AZD1222 vaccination. Receptors were obtained from an adult in good health.

The J gene is TRBJ2-1, the V gene TRBV10-1, with D unclear. Germline CDR1 and CDR2: WNHNN and SYGVQD (reference sequence). V dropped 2 bases and J dropped 5 bases, with 16 bases sitting between them. The CDR3 loop spans 16 amino acids. The CDR3 reads CASSEGVESTDNEQFF. DNA for the CDR3: TGCGCCAGCAGTGAGGGGGTAGAATCTACCGACAATGAGCAGTTCTTC.

This clone occurred once. This chain uses TRBV23-1 with TRBJ1-6, with TRBD1 matching over 9 bases. TRBV23-1 is filed as an ORF, its function uncertain. The CDR3 loop spans 21 amino acids. Trimming cost V 2 bases and J 0 bases; bases outside gene matches: 14. The CDR3 nucleotides read TGCGCCAGCAGTCAACCGGGACAGGGCATTGTCTGTGGCTCCTATAATTCACCCCTCCACTTT. Its translation: CASSQPGQGIVCGSYNSPLHF.

The V and J genes are TRBV14 and TRBJ2-5; 10 positions agree with TRBD2. Germline CDR1 and CDR2: SGHDN and FVKESK. The CDR3 has 15 residues. The trim removed 3 bases at V and 5 bases at J, leaving 6 bases unmatched. The CDR3 DNA reads TGTGCCAGCAGCCATTTTGGGACTAGCGTGGAGACCCAGTACTTC. Translated: CASSHFGTSVETQYF.

The chain recombines TRBV6-5 with TRBJ2-3; 7 bases fit TRBD2. Looked up from germline, CDR1 is MNHEY and CDR2 is SVGAGI. J gave up 6 bases and V 2 bases, and 8 bases lay outside the gene matches. This CDR3 contains 15 residues. CDR3 bases: TGTGCCAGCAGTTACCGGGGGGAGAAAAGGGATACGCAGTATTTT. Amino acid sequence: CASSYRGEKRDTQYF.

This clone occurred once. The J gene is TRBJ2-5, the V gene TRBV15; 7 bases are shared with TRBD2. The CDR3 loop spans 14 amino acids. Germline V lookup: CDR1 LNHNV, CDR2 YYDKDF (reference sequence). V lost 5 bases, J lost 2 bases, and 5 bases stayed unmatched. Here the CDR3 DNA reads TGTGCCACCAGCGGTACGGGGGGACAAGAGACCCAGTACTTC. This gives the protein CATSGTGGQETQYF.

The genes are TRBV3-1 (or the pseudogene TRBV3-2) and TRBJ1-4; TRBD1 might be the D (5 bases). The V and J ends lost 1 base and 0 bases respectively, with 9 bases between them. This CDR3 is 16 amino acids long. Germline V gives CDR1 LGHDT, CDR2 YNNKEL (reference sequence). The CDR3 nucleotides are TGTGCCAGCAGCCAAGCCCCGGGGCCAACTAATGAAAAACTGTTTTTT. Its translation is CASSQAPGPTNEKLFF.

This chain uses TRBV29-1 with TRBJ2-3; D is possibly TRBD2 (6 bases). The germline V and J ends were trimmed by 0 bases and 5 bases, with 15 bases remaining between them. Germline V gene lookup returns CDR1 SQVTM and CDR2 ANQGSEA. The CDR3 has 15 amino acids. The chain's CDR3 is CSVEDWSDGGDTQYF. CDR3 sequence (DNA): TGCAGCGTTGAAGACTGGAGCGACGGGGGAGATACGCAGTATTTT.

V and J are TRBV12-3 or TRBV12-4 and TRBJ1-1; a weak D match, TRBD1 (6 bases). The V end lost 3 bases, the J end lost 11 bases, and 16 bases lay between the germline ends. The CDR3 runs 13 residues. The CDR3 is CASSLEGQTAAFF. CDR3 DNA sequence: TGTGCCAGCAGTTTGGAAGGACAGACAGCGGCTTTCTTT.